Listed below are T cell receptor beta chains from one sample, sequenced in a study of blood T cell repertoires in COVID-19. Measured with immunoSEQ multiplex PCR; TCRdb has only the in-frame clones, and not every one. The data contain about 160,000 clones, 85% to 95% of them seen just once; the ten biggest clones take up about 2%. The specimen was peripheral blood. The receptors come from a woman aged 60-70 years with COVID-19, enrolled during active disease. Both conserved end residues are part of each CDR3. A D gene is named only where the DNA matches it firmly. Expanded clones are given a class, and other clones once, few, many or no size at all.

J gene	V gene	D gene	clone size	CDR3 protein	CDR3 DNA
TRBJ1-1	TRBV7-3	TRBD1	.	CASQPLRGLDTEAFF	TGTGCCAGCCAACCTCTCAGGGGGTTGGACACTGAAGCTTTCTTT
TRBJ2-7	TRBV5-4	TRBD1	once	CASSLAGQGIYEQYF	TGTGCCAGCAGCTTGGCGGGACAGGGAATATACGAGCAGTACTTC
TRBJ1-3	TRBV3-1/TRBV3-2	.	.	CASSQEQLTPGNTIYF	TGTGCCAGCAGCCAGGAACAGTTAACACCTGGAAACACCATATATTTT
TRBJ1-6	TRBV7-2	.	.	CASSPGQSASSYNSPLHF	TGTGCCAGCAGCCCAGGACAGTCTGCAAGCTCCTATAATTCACCCCTCCACTTT
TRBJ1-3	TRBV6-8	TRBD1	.	CASRKGQNSGNTIYF	TGTGCCAGCAGGAAGGGACAGAACTCTGGAAACACCATATATTTT
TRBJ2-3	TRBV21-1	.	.	CASSKGVAGGRADTQYF	TGTGCCAGCAGCAAAGGTGTAGCGGGGGGGCGGGCAGATACGCAGTATTTT
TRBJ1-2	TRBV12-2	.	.	CASRLAGGPANYGYTF	TGTGCAAGTCGCTTAGCGGGAGGCCCAGCTAACTATGGCTACACCTTC
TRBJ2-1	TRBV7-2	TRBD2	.	CASSLTSGAGPSQFF	TGTGCCAGCAGCTTGACTAGCGGGGCGGGGCCCTCTCAGTTCTTC
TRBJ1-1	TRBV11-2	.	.	CASSLEGDTEAFF	TGTGCCAGCAGCTTAGAAGGAGACACTGAAGCTTTCTTT
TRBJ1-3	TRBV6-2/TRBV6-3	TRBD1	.	CASSFYRGLSGNTIYF	TGTGCCAGCAGCTTCTACAGGGGGCTCTCTGGAAACACCATATATTTT
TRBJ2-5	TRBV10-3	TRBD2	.	CALAGGTETQYF	TGTGCCCTAGCGGGGGGGACGGAGACCCAGTACTTC
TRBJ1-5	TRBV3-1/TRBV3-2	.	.	CASSQSFFGQGDGYSNQPQHF	TGTGCCAGCAGCCAATCCTTTTTTGGGCAGGGTGATGGATATAGCAATCAGCCCCAGCATTTT
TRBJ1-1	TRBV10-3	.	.	CAISESRQMNTEAFF	TGTGCCATCAGTGAGTCGCGACAGATGAACACTGAAGCTTTCTTT
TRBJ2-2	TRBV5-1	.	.	CASSRPEVGAAGELFF	TGCGCCAGCAGCCGGCCCGAAGTGGGGGCAGCCGGGGAGCTGTTTTTT
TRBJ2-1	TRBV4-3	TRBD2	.	CASSQEWRGGYNEQFF	TGCGCCAGCAGCCAAGAATGGCGGGGGGGTTACAATGAGCAGTTCTTC
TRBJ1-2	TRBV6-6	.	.	CASSYSATDGYTF	TGTGCCAGCAGTTACTCAGCCACAGATGGCTACACCTTC
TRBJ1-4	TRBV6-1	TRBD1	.	CASSDWDSSNEKLFF	TGTGCCAGCAGTGATTGGGACAGTTCTAATGAAAAACTGTTTTTT
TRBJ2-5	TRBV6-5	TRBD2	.	CASSSSVTSGQETQYF	TGTGCCAGCAGTTCTTCCGTGACTAGCGGCCAAGAGACCCAGTACTTC
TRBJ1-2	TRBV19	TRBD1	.	CASSILTGGNGYTF	TGTGCCAGTAGTATATTGACAGGGGGAAATGGCTACACCTTC
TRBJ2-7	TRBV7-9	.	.	CASSLRLLSEQYF	TGTGCCAGCAGCCTCCGCCTGCTTAGCGAGCAGTACTTC
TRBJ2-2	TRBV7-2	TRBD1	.	CASSLEGHRGTNTGELFF	TGTGCCAGCAGCTTAGAGGGGCACAGGGGCACGAACACCGGGGAGCTGTTTTTT
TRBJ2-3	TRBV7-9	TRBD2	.	CASSLRRAGAGTDTQYF	TGTGCCAGCAGCTTACGCCGAGCGGGGGCGGGGACAGATACGCAGTATTTT
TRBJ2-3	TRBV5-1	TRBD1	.	CASRRSGGMNTQYF	TGCGCCAGCAGGAGGTCAGGGGGCATGAATACGCAGTATTTT
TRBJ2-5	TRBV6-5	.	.	CASSYGREETQYF	TGTGCCAGCAGTTACGGCAGGGAAGAGACCCAGTACTTC
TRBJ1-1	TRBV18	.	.	CASSPRAENTEAFF	TGTGCCAGCTCACCACGGGCAGAGAACACTGAAGCTTTCTTT
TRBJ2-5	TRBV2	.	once	CASTLGAGEETQYF	TGTGCCAGCACTCTGGGGGCCGGGGAAGAGACCCAGTACTTC
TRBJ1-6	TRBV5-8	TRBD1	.	CASSGGQGGSPLHF	TGTGCCAGCAGCGGGGGACAGGGGGGTTCACCCCTCCACTTT
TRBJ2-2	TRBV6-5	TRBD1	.	CASSLKTGVAGELFF	TGTGCCAGCAGTTTAAAGACAGGGGTCGCCGGGGAGCTGTTTTTT
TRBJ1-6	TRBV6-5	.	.	CASRSRAVWNSPLHF	TGTGCCAGCAGGTCGAGGGCTGTATGGAATTCACCCCTCCACTTT
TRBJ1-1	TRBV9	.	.	CASSVGMGNTEAFF	TGTGCCAGCAGCGTCGGGATGGGGAACACTGAAGCTTTCTTT
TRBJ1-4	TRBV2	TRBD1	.	CASRPDRGVEKLFF	TGTGCCAGCAGACCCGACAGGGGCGTTGAAAAACTGTTTTTT
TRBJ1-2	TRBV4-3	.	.	CASSQDRRGSYGYTF	TGCGCCAGCAGCCAAGATCGTAGGGGGTCCTATGGCTACACCTTC
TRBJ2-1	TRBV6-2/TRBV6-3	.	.	CASSADRYNEQFF	TGTGCCAGCAGTGCGGACAGATACAATGAGCAGTTCTTC
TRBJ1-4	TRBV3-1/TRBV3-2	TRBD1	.	CASSLYRGRGEKLFF	TGTGCCAGCAGCCTATACAGGGGGCGAGGTGAAAAACTGTTTTTT
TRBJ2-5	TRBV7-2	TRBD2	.	CASSSTPGLETQYF	TGTGCCAGCAGCTCTACACCGGGACTAGAAACCCAGTACTTC
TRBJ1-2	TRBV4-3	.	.	CASSQDNRVSYGYTF	TGCGCCAGCAGCCAAGATAACAGGGTTAGCTATGGCTACACCTTC
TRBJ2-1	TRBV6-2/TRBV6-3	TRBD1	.	CASSLAGTAYNEQFF	TGTGCCAGCAGCTTGGCCGGGACAGCCTACAATGAGCAGTTCTTC
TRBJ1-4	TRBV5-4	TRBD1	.	CASSFRGGTGKLFF	TGTGCCAGCAGCTTCAGAGGGGGCACGGGAAAACTGTTTTTT
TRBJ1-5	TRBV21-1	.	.	CASSKVTENSNQPQHF	TGTGCCAGCAGCAAAGTTACAGAAAATAGCAATCAGCCCCAGCATTTT
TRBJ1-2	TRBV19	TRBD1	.	CASSITPGQGKANYGYTF	TGTGCCAGTAGTATTACCCCGGGACAGGGGAAAGCTAACTATGGCTACACCTTC
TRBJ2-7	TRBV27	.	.	CASSFLSIGGSYEQYF	TGTGCCAGCAGTTTCTTGAGTATAGGCGGCTCCTACGAGCAGTACTTC
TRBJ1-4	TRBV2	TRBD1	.	CASSERGQQNEKLFF	TGTGCCAGCAGTGAGCGGGGACAGCAAAATGAAAAACTGTTTTTT
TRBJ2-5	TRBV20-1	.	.	CSASSLAETQYF	TGCAGTGCTAGTTCCCTAGCGGAGACCCAGTACTTC
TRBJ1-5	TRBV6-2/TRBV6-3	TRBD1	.	CASSQNRGQMEQPQHF	TGTGCCAGCAGTCAAAACAGGGGGCAAATGGAACAGCCCCAGCATTTT
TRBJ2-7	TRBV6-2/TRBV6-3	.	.	CASSLTVRGTEQYF	TGTGCCAGCAGTTTAACCGTAAGGGGGACCGAGCAGTACTTC
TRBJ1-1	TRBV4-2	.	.	CASSQDTRNTEAFF	TGTGCCAGCAGCCAAGATACAAGGAACACTGAAGCTTTCTTT
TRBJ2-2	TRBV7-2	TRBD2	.	CASSYLAGGGNTGELFF	TGTGCCAGCAGCTATCTAGCGGGGGGCGGAAACACCGGGGAGCTGTTTTTT
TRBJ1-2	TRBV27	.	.	CASSLGPKSNYGYTF	TGTGCCAGCAGTTTAGGGCCGAAGTCCAACTATGGCTACACCTTC
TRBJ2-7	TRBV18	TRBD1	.	CASSPSPTGGYEQYF	TGTGCCAGCTCACCTAGCCCGACAGGGGGCTACGAGCAGTACTTC
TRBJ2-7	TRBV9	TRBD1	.	CASSPRTGAYEQYF	TGTGCCAGCAGCCCCCGGACAGGGGCCTACGAGCAGTACTTC
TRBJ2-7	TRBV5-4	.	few	CASSPGTPSYEQYF	TGTGCCAGCAGCCCCGGGACACCTTCCTACGAGCAGTACTTC